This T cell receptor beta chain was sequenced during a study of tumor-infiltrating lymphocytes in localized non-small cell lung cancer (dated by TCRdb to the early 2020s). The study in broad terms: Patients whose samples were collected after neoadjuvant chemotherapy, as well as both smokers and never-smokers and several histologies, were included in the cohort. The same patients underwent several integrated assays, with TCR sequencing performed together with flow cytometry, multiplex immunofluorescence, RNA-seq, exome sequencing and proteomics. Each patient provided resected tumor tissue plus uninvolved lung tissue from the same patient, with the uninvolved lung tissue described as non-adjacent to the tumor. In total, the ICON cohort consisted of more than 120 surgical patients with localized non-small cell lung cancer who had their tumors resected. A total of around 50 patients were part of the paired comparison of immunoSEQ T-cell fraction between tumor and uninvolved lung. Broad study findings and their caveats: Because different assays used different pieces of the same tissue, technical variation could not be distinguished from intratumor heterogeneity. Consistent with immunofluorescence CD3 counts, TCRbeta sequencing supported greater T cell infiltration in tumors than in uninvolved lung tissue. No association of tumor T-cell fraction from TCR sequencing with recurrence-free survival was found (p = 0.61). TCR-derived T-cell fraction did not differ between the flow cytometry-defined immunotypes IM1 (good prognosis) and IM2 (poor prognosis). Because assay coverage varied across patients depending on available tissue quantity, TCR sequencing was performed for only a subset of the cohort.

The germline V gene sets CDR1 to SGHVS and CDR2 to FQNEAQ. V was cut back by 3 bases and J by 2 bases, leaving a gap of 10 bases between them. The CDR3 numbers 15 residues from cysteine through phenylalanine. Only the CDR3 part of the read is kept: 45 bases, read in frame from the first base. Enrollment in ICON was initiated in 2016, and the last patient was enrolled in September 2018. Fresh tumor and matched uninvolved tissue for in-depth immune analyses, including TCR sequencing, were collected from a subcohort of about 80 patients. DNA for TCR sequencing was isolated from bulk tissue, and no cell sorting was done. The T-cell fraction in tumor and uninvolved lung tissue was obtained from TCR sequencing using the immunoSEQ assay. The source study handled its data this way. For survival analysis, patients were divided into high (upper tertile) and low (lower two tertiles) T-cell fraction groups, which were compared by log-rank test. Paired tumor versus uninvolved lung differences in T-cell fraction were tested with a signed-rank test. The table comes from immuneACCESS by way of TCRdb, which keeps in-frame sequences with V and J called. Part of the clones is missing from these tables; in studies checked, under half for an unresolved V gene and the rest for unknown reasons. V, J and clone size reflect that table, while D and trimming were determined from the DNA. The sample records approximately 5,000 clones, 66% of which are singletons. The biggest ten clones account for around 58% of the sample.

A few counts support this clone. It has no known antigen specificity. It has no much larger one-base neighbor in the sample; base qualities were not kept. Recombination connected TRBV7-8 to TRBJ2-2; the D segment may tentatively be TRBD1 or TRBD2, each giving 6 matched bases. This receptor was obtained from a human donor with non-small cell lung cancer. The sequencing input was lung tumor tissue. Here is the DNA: TGTGCCAGCAGCTTCGGGGGCCCAAACACCGGGGAGCTGTTTTTT. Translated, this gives CASSFGGPNTGELFF. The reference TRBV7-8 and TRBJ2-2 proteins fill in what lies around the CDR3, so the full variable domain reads GAGVSQSPRYKVAKRGQDVALRCDPISGHVSLFWYQQALGQGPEFLTYFQNEAQLDKSGLPSDRFFAERPEGSVSTLKIQRTQQEDSAVYLCASSFGGPNTGELFFGEGSRLTVL.